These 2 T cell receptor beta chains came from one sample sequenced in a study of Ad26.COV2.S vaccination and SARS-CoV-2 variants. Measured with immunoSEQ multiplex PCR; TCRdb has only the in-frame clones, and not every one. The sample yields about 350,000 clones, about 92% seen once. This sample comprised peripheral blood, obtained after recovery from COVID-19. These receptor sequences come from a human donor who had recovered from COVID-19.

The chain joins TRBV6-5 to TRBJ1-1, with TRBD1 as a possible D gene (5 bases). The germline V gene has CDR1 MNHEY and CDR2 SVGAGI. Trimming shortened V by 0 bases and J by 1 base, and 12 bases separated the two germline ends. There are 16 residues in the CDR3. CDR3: CASSYSGGVGNTEAFF. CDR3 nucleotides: TGTGCCAGCAGTTACTCGGGGGGGGTAGGGAACACTGAAGCTTTCTTT.

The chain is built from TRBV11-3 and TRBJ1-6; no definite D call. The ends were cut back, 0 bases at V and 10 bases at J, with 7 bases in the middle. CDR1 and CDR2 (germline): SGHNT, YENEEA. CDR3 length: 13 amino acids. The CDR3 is CASSLDAVSPLHF. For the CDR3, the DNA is TGTGCCAGCAGCTTAGATGCTGTGTCACCCCTCCACTTT.